Listed here are 8 T cell receptor beta chains from one sample, sequenced in a study of blood T cell repertoires in COVID-19. Data came from immunoSEQ multiplex PCR; TCRdb stores just in-frame clones and leaves some out. The sample carries some 22,000 clones, around 84% recorded once. The source material was peripheral blood. The receptors were sampled from a woman older than 75 with acute or convalescent COVID-19.

In this sample, this clone turned up once. A read error may account for a junction end that differs from germline. V and J are TRBV7-2 and TRBJ2-5, with 11 bases aligning to TRBD2. This CDR3 has 14 amino acids. Germline CDR1 is SGHTA and CDR2 is FQGNSA. DNA of the CDR3: TGTGCCAGCAGCCTAGCGGGGGGAGGAGAGACCCAGTACTTC. It specifies CASSLAGGGETQYF.

The J gene is TRBJ2-3, the V gene TRBV5-1; D is perhaps TRBD1 (5 bases). The V gene lost 2 bases and the J gene lost 0 bases, with 10 bases spanning the gap. Germline V gene sequence: CDR1 SGHRS, CDR2 YFSETQ. The CDR3 is made up of 15 amino acids. CDR3 coding DNA: TGCGCCAGCAGCTTATTCAGGGTCAGCACAGATACGCAGTATTTT. Its protein product is CASSLFRVSTDTQYF.

The chain couples TRBV30 to TRBJ2-2; 10 bases line up with TRBD1. V shed 2 bases and J 7 bases; nucleotides not matched to a gene: 7. The CDR3 consists of 15 residues. Germline CDR1 is GTSNPN and CDR2 is SVGIG (reference sequence). The DNA of the CDR3 is TGTGCCTGGAGTTCAGGGACAGGGGCTTTCGGGGAGCTGTTTTTT. It translates to CAWSSGTGAFGELFF.

V usage is TRBV6-5 and J usage is TRBJ2-7; perhaps TRBD1 as D (6 bases). Germline V gene sequence: CDR1 MNHEY, CDR2 SVGAGI. This CDR3 contains 14 residues. V lost 5 bases, J lost 4 bases, and 15 bases lay in between. CDR3 residues: CASSPRGPLYEQYF. CDR3 in DNA: TGTGCCAGCAGTCCCAGGGGCCCTTTGTACGAGCAGTACTTC.

The sample holds one count of this clone. This rearrangement joins TRBV30 to TRBJ2-7; 7 bases map to TRBD1. J lost 1 base, V lost 5 bases, and 8 bases had no gene match. Germline V gene lookup returns CDR1 GTSNPN and CDR2 SVGIG (reference sequence). The CDR3 sequence is 14 residues long. The chain's CDR3 is CAWGLPGGSYEQYF. In nucleotides, the CDR3 is TGTGCCTGGGGGCTACCAGGGGGATCCTACGAGCAGTACTTC.

V usage is TRBV5-1 and J usage is TRBJ1-4; TRBD1 matches at 7 bases. The CDR3 length is 15 residues. The V segment lost 4 bases and the J segment 0 bases; nucleotides outside the gene matches: 3. Germline V gives CDR1 SGHRS, CDR2 YFSETQ. The CDR3 sequence: CASSPQGTTNEKLFF. DNA for the CDR3: TGCGCCAGCAGCCCACAGGGGACAACTAATGAAAAACTGTTTTTT. The variable domain in full, completed from reference TRBV5-1 and TRBJ1-4, reads KAGVTQTPRYLIKTRGQQVTLSCSPISGHRSVSWYQQTPGQGLQFLFEYFSETQRNKGNFPGRFSGRQFSNSRSEMNVSTLELGDSALYLCASSPQGTTNEKLFFGSGTQLSVL.

The chain couples TRBV19 to TRBJ2-1; 10 nucleotides align to TRBD2. Germline loops: CDR1 LNHDA, CDR2 SQIVND (reference sequence). The CDR3 is 15 amino acids. J lost 5 bases, V lost 7 bases, and 8 bases had no gene match. CDR3 protein: CASNPGTSVHNEQFF. As DNA, the CDR3 is TGTGCCAGTAACCCCGGGACTAGCGTTCACAATGAGCAGTTCTTC.

This chain links TRBV5-6 with TRBJ2-3; possible D gene TRBD1, 5 bases. Germline CDR1 reads SGHDT; CDR2 reads YYEEEE. This CDR3 is 13 amino acids long. Trimming took off 4 bases at V and 3 bases at J, with 9 bases between the two ends. The CDR3 loop reads CASSHSGTDTQYF. The CDR3, as DNA: TGTGCCAGCAGCCACTCAGGGACAGATACGCAGTATTTT.